This is a list of T cell receptor beta chains from one sample in a study of blood T cell repertoires in COVID-19. Sequencing used immunoSEQ multiplex PCR; TCRdb keeps in-frame clones, though not all of them. This sample carries around 300,000 clones, roughly 89% of them seen once, and the ten largest clones take roughly 2.3%. The sequencing sample was made of peripheral blood. The receptors stem from a man aged 50-59 years with acute or convalescent COVID-19. Each CDR3 is given with its conserved first and last residue. The order of the fields is V gene, D gene, J gene, clone size, CDR3 protein, CDR3 DNA. The D gene is left open where the match is weak. Clone size is not always given. Where it is, it says once, few, many or a class for expanded clones.

>TRBV5-4|.|TRBJ1-6|.
CASSLVRDSPLHF
TGTGCCAGCAGCTTGGTGAGGGATTCACCCCTCCACTTT
>TRBV5-1|TRBD1|TRBJ2-2|.
CASSTGQGNTGELFF
TGCGCCAGCAGCACCGGACAGGGGAACACCGGGGAGCTGTTTTTT
>TRBV6-5|.|TRBJ2-7|.
CASSYSPRGSYEQYF
TGTGCCAGCAGTTACTCCCCGCGGGGCTCCTACGAGCAGTACTTC
>TRBV6-4|.|TRBJ2-2|few
CASSDSALSGELFF
TGTGCCAGCAGTGACTCCGCGCTGTCCGGGGAGCTGTTTTTT
>TRBV10-3|TRBD1|TRBJ1-2|.
CAISESGQGDYGYTF
TGTGCCATCAGTGAGTCGGGACAGGGGGACTATGGCTACACCTTC
>TRBV7-2|.|TRBJ1-1|.
CASSGRQLNTEAFF
TGTGCCAGCAGCGGTCGACAGTTGAACACTGAAGCTTTCTTT
>TRBV7-9|.|TRBJ1-1|.
CASSWDSQGVWRAFF
TGTGCCAGCAGTTGGGATTCACAGGGCGTATGGAGAGCTTTCTTT
>TRBV3-1/TRBV3-2|.|TRBJ1-6|.
CASRAGDGSPLHF
TGTGCCAGCCGGGCAGGGGATGGTTCACCCCTCCACTTT
>TRBV18|TRBD1|TRBJ1-6|.
CASSPRGQGMSPLHF
TGTGCCAGCTCACCACGGGGACAGGGTATGTCACCCCTCCACTTT
>TRBV18|TRBD2|TRBJ2-2|.
CASSPRGGALSGELFF
TGTGCCAGCTCACCCCGGGGGGGAGCTCTTTCCGGGGAGCTGTTTTTT
>TRBV5-4|TRBD2|TRBJ2-3|.
CASSYGSTGGALDTQYF
TGTGCCAGCAGCTACGGGAGCACCGGGGGGGCCCTGGATACGCAGTATTTT
>TRBV6-6|.|TRBJ1-4|.
CASSGRGGATNEKLFF
TGTGCCAGCAGTGGGCGCGGGGGTGCAACTAATGAAAAACTGTTTTTT
>TRBV14|TRBD2|TRBJ2-3|.
CASSQGRGTRSTDTQYF
TGTGCCAGCAGCCAGGGTAGAGGGACTAGGAGCACAGATACGCAGTATTTT
>TRBV11-3|.|TRBJ1-3|few
CASSLDHSSGNTIYF
TGTGCCAGCAGCTTAGATCACTCCTCTGGAAACACCATATATTTT
>TRBV12-3/TRBV12-4|TRBD1|TRBJ2-7|once
CASSLGTGGEQYF
TGTGCCAGCAGTTTGGGGACAGGGGGCGAGCAGTACTTC
>TRBV30|.|TRBJ1-5|.
CAWGGSNQPQHF
TGTGCCTGGGGTGGCTCTAATCAGCCCCAGCATTTT
>TRBV18|TRBD1|TRBJ1-2|.
CASSPTRGQLSYGYTF
TGTGCCAGCTCACCAACCCGGGGACAGCTAAGCTATGGCTACACCTTC
>TRBV19|.|TRBJ1-5|few
CASSISGISNQPQHF
TGTGCCAGTAGTATTTCGGGGATTAGCAATCAGCCCCAGCATTTT
>TRBV10-3|.|TRBJ2-7|.
CAISEGGKLSEQYF
TGTGCCATCAGTGAGGGGGGGAAACTCTCCGAGCAGTACTTC
>TRBV18|TRBD1|TRBJ2-3|.
CASSQGRTGTGADTQYF
TGTGCCAGCTCACAGGGGCGGACAGGGACTGGCGCAGATACGCAGTATTTT
>TRBV18|TRBD1|TRBJ2-6|.
CASSQQGLKGANVLTF
TGTGCCAGCTCACAACAGGGGTTAAAGGGAGCCAACGTCCTGACTTTC
>TRBV7-6|TRBD2|TRBJ2-5|.
CASTSRRGLAAQETQYF
TGTGCCAGCACCTCTAGGCGGGGACTAGCGGCTCAAGAGACCCAGTACTTC
>TRBV18|TRBD1|TRBJ1-5|once
CASSLTGAGQPQHF
TGTGCCAGCTCATTGACAGGGGCGGGGCAGCCCCAGCATTTT
>TRBV5-1|TRBD1|TRBJ1-2|.
CASSQDRGVLYGYTF
TGCGCCAGCAGCCAGGACAGGGGAGTCCTCTATGGCTACACCTTC
>TRBV19|TRBD1|TRBJ1-1|.
CASKGQVQSEAFF
TGTGCCAGTAAGGGACAGGTTCAGTCTGAAGCTTTCTTT
>TRBV19|TRBD1|TRBJ2-5|.
CASGTGKETQYF
TGTGCCAGCGGGACAGGTAAAGAGACCCAGTACTTC
>TRBV2|.|TRBJ1-1|few
CASSDITEAFF
TGTGCCAGCAGTGACATCACTGAAGCTTTCTTT
>TRBV5-1|TRBD1|TRBJ2-7|.
CASTETGSYEQYF
TGCGCCAGCACTGAGACAGGGTCCTACGAGCAGTACTTC